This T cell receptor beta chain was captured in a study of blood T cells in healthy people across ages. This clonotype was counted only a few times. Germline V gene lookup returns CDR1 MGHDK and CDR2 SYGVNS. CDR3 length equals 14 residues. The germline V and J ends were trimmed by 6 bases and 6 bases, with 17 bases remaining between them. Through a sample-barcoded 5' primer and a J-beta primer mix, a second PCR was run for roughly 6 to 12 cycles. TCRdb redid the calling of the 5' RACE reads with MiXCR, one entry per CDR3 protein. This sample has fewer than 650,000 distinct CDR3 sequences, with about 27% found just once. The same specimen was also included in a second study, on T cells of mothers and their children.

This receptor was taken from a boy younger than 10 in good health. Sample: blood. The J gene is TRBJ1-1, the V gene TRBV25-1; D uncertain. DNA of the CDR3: TGTGCCAGCAGCCTCGCTGAACATAGCGCTGAAGCTTTCTTT. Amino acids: CASSLAEHSAEAFF.